These 15 T cell receptor beta chains were all obtained from the same sample, sequenced in a study of blood T cell repertoires in COVID-19. Clones were read by immunoSEQ multiplex PCR, and TCRdb kept only the in-frame ones, dropping some. The sample shows roughly 240,000 clones, 82% of them seen only once. The specimen sequenced was peripheral blood. These receptor sequences come from a woman older than 75 with acute or convalescent COVID-19.

CDR3 DNA: TGTGCCAGCAGTTATCAGGGACAGGGCACCGGGGAGCTGTTTTTT. It yields the protein CASSYQGQGTGELFF. The chain links TRBV6-5 to TRBJ2-2; TRBD1 matches 9 bases. V shed 3 bases and J 4 bases; nucleotides not matched to a gene: 3. The CDR3 covers 15 residues. Germline assignment: CDR1 MNHEY and CDR2 SVGAGI.

The chain has TRBV19 and TRBJ1-2, with 9 bases identical to TRBD1. The V gene end was trimmed by 6 bases and the J gene end by 7 bases; junction bases not matched to a gene: 9. The CDR3 length is 14 residues. The germline gives CDR1 LNHDA, CDR2 SQIVND (reference sequence). This CDR3 reads CASRGDRANRGYTF. The CDR3 DNA sequence: TGTGCCAGTAGGGGGGACAGGGCCAATCGTGGCTACACCTTC.

The chain recombines TRBV6-2 or TRBV6-3 with TRBJ2-3; a possible D gene is TRBD2 (6 bases). The CDR3 covers 14 residues. Trimming took 6 bases from V and 2 from J, leaving 12 bases between them. The germline V gene has CDR1 MNHEY and CDR2 SVGEGT. As DNA, the CDR3 is TGTGCCAGCAGCCTTAGGGACTTCACAGATACGCAGTATTTT. Translation: CASSLRDFTDTQYF.

The rearrangement uses TRBV5-4 and TRBJ1-4, with D uncertain. CDR1 is SGHNT, CDR2 YYREEE, per germline (reference sequence). Trimming cost V 2 bases and J 6 bases, with 14 bases left between them. The CDR3 runs to 15 residues. The CDR3 nucleotides are TGTGCCAGCAGCTTTTGGACGGGAGGAGATGAAAAACTGTTTTTT. It encodes CASSFWTGGDEKLFF.

Only a few counts were recorded for this clone. The CDR3 loop reads CASSRGRVNVLTF. CDR3 sequence (DNA): TGTGCCAGCAGCAGGGGTAGGGTCAACGTCCTGACTTTC. V and J are TRBV7-2 and TRBJ2-6; TRBD1 might be the D (5 bases). Trimming shortened V by 5 bases and J by 9 bases, and 11 bases separated the two germline ends. CDR3 length: 13 amino acids. Per germline, CDR1 SGHTA and CDR2 FQGNSA.

The CDR3 bases are TGTGCCAGCAGCGTAGACAGCATGAACACTGAAGCTTTCTTT. Protein: CASSVDSMNTEAFF. The gene calls are TRBV9 and TRBJ1-1; D uncertain. V lost 0 bases and J lost 0, with 6 bases in between. This CDR3 spans 14 amino acids. The germline V gene has CDR1 SGDLS and CDR2 YYNGEE.

The J gene is TRBJ1-1, the V gene TRBV11-1; the D gene is possibly TRBD1 (5 bases). Trimming pared 5 bases from V and 0 bases from J, leaving 16 bases between. Germline V gene data show CDR1 as SGHAT and CDR2 as FQDESV (reference sequence). The CDR3 consists of 16 residues. For the CDR3, the DNA is TGTGCCAGCAGCCCAAGGCTAAAACAGGTGAACACTGAAGCTTTCTTT. It yields the protein CASSPRLKQVNTEAFF.

The gene calls are TRBV12-3 or TRBV12-4 and TRBJ1-1; 10 bases align to TRBD1. The length of the CDR3 is 13 residues. J lost 5 bases, V lost 8 bases, and 5 bases had no gene match. The CDR3 is CASAGTGVTEAFF. CDR3 in DNA: TGTGCCAGCGCTGGGACAGGGGTAACTGAAGCTTTCTTT.

The chain recombines TRBV2 with TRBJ2-7, with 9 bases matching TRBD1. Per germline, CDR1 SNHLY and CDR2 FYNNEI. Trimming removed 5 bases from V and 4 bases from J; junction bases left unmatched: 6. This CDR3 is 14 amino acids long. The CDR3 DNA reads TGTGCCAGCAGTTCCCCGGGACAGGGTTACGAGCAGTACTTC. It is translated as CASSSPGQGYEQYF.

J is TRBJ2-1 and V is TRBV5-1, with 9 bases matching TRBD2. The CDR3 length is 13 residues. Germline V lookup: CDR1 SGHRS, CDR2 YFSETQ. The J segment lost 6 bases and the V segment lost 4 bases, leaving 2 bases of the junction unmatched. The CDR3 reads CASSRGLANEQFF. The CDR3 region has the DNA TGCGCCAGCAGCCGGGGACTAGCCAATGAGCAGTTCTTC.

The J gene is TRBJ1-1, the V gene TRBV2, with unresolved D. This CDR3 is 14 amino acids long. The germline V and J ends were trimmed by 3 bases and 1 base, with 9 bases remaining between them. Germline V gene lookup returns CDR1 SNHLY and CDR2 FYNNEI. The CDR3 region is CASSDTFQNTEAFF. The CDR3 DNA is TGTGCCAGCAGTGATACATTCCAGAACACTGAAGCTTTCTTT.

V gene TRBV10-2 combines with J gene TRBJ1-1; 7 positions agree with TRBD1. The V gene end was trimmed by 0 bases and the J gene end by 4 bases; junction bases not matched to a gene: 14. Germline CDR1 is WSHSY and CDR2 is SAAADI. CDR3 size: 18 residues. CDR3 region: CASSESYRGVGVSTEAFF. In nucleotides, the CDR3 is TGCGCCAGCAGTGAGTCTTACAGGGGTGTGGGTGTGTCCACTGAAGCTTTCTTT.

The chain employs TRBV5-6 and TRBJ1-1; unclear D gene. Trimming removed 0 bases at V and 7 bases at J, with 13 bases between. The CDR3 runs 14 residues. CDR1 is SGHDT, CDR2 YYEEEE, per germline. The CDR3 loop reads CASSLGGINYEAFF. The CDR3 region has the DNA TGTGCCAGCAGCTTGGGTGGCATTAATTATGAAGCTTTCTTT.

The sample holds one count of this clone. The genes are TRBV30 and TRBJ1-6; no firm D call. The CDR3 runs 13 residues. Between the trimmed V and J ends, which lost 2 bases and 4 bases, there was a span of 6 bases. Germline V gene lookup returns CDR1 GTSNPN and CDR2 SVGIG (reference sequence). CDR3 nucleotide sequence: TGTGCCTGGAGTCCCAGTTATAATTCACCCCTCCACTTT. Translating it yields CAWSPSYNSPLHF.

This chain links TRBV5-8 with TRBJ2-3, with 14 positions matching TRBD2. V was clipped by 4 bases and J by 3 bases; unmatched bases: 7. Germline loops: CDR1 SGHTS, CDR2 YDEGEE. The CDR3 extends over 17 amino acids. The CDR3 sequence: CASSQGLAGVATDTQYF. CDR3 DNA: TGTGCCAGCAGCCAGGGACTAGCGGGAGTGGCGACAGATACGCAGTATTTT.